Each of the 27 T cell receptor beta chains below was sequenced from the same sample in a study of T cell responses to AZD1222 COVID-19 vaccine. Clones were sequenced by immunoSEQ multiplex PCR, and TCRdb holds only the in-frame ones, with some missing. The sample lists 210,000 or so clones, around 94% occurring once. The input for sequencing was peripheral blood, taken 28 days after the second dose of the MenACWY control vaccine. The receptors shown here come from an adult who received the MenACWY meningococcal vaccine as a control.

The chain carries TRBV14 and TRBJ2-1; D call uncertain. Germline V gene sequence: CDR1 SGHDN, CDR2 FVKESK. The CDR3 consists of 17 residues. Trimming cost V 4 bases and J 2 bases, with 18 bases left between them. CDR3 region: CASSPLPRIPPYNEQFF. CDR3 in DNA: TGTGCCAGCAGCCCCCTCCCCCGGATCCCCCCCTACAATGAGCAGTTCTTC.

V is TRBV21-1 and J is TRBJ2-5; the tabulated D call, TRBD1, remains unverified against the DNA. TRBV21-1 is assigned pseudogene status. The CDR3 length is 16 residues. The CDR3 DNA is TGTGCCAGCAGCAAACCTCAGGGGACCATCCAAGAGACCCAGTACTTC. Translation gives CASSKPQGTIQETQYF.

Remarks on this clone: Sequence at one end of the junction differs from germline and may be a read error. V and J are TRBV15 and TRBJ1-6; the D gene is possibly TRBD1 (5 bases). Germline lookup yields CDR1 LNHNV and CDR2 YYDKDF (reference sequence). The CDR3 contains 15 residues. This CDR3 reads CATSGGSSHNSPLHF. The CDR3, as DNA: TGTGCCACCAGCGGGGGGAGCTCCCATAATTCACCCCTCCACTTT.

This chain's CDR3 is CASSLETIGRGGTNEKLFF. DNA for the CDR3: TGTGCCAGCAGCTTAGAAACGATTGGCAGGGGTGGAACTAATGAAAAACTGTTTTTT. V is TRBV7-2 and J is TRBJ1-4, with D perhaps TRBD1 (6 bases). The V end lost 1 base, the J end lost 1 base, and 19 bases lay between the germline ends. CDR3 length: 19 residues. Germline CDR1 SGHTA, CDR2 FQGNSA.

V gene TRBV7-9 combines with J gene TRBJ2-7; D is perhaps TRBD1 (8 bases). Trimming took off 3 bases at V and 6 bases at J, with 21 bases between the two ends. This CDR3 is 16 amino acids long. In germline, CDR1 is SEHNR, CDR2 FQNEAQ (reference sequence). This CDR3 reads CASSLGAGGERGEQYF. CDR3 DNA sequence: TGTGCCAGCAGCTTGGGGGCAGGGGGCGAGCGGGGCGAGCAGTACTTC.

V and J are TRBV19 and TRBJ1-5, with D uncertain. This CDR3 has 17 amino acids. V was cut by 6 bases and J by 2 bases, with 20 bases left in between. Per germline, CDR1 LNHDA and CDR2 SQIVND (reference sequence). CDR3 sequence (DNA): TGTGCCAGTAGGGGCCACGGGAGCGCGGTGGGCAATCAGCCCCAGCATTTT. It translates to CASRGHGSAVGNQPQHF.

The chain joins TRBV6-5 to TRBJ1-6; 7 positions match TRBD1. This CDR3 comprises 15 residues. Germline lookup yields CDR1 MNHEY and CDR2 SVGAGI. Trimming removed 6 bases from V and 8 bases from J; junction bases left unmatched: 10. This CDR3 reads CASSLVGRGDSPLHF. DNA for the CDR3: TGTGCCAGCAGCCTTGTAGGCAGGGGGGATTCACCCCTCCACTTT.

The chain recombines TRBV19 with TRBJ2-7, with D possibly matching TRBD2 (6 bases). V was trimmed by 5 bases and J by 2 bases, leaving 16 bases between them. The CDR3 is made up of 15 amino acids. CDR1 and CDR2 from the germline V gene are LNHDA and SQIVND (reference sequence). CDR3 DNA sequence: TGTGCCAGTAGTGCGGGACGGGGACTCACCTACGAGCAGTACTTC. This translates into CASSAGRGLTYEQYF.

The chain is built from TRBV6-4 and TRBJ2-2; 11 nucleotides agree with TRBD2. Germline lookup yields CDR1 MRHNA and CDR2 SNTAGT. The J segment lost 7 bases and the V segment lost 3 bases, leaving 4 bases of the junction unmatched. The CDR3 consists of 15 residues. DNA for the CDR3: TGTGCCAGCAGTGAACTAGCGGGAGAACACGGGGAGCTGTTTTTT. It specifies CASSELAGEHGELFF.

This clone was picked up one time. The chain is built from TRBV29-1 and TRBJ2-7; D perhaps matches TRBD1 (5 bases). The CDR3 consists of 13 residues. V lost 3 bases and J 6 bases, leaving 15 bases between the germline ends. Germline CDR1 SQVTM, CDR2 ANQGSEA. CDR3 loop: CSVEAPLRGEQYF. Written as DNA, the CDR3 is TGCAGCGTTGAGGCACCCCTTAGGGGCGAGCAGTACTTC.

The chain has TRBV19 and TRBJ2-7; 9 bases line up with TRBD1. Trimming removed 7 bases from V and 8 bases from J; junction bases left unmatched: 9. From germline, CDR1 is LNHDA and CDR2 SQIVND (reference sequence). CDR3 length: 13 amino acids. In DNA, the CDR3 is TGTGCCAGTACGGAGACAGGGGGTCGTAAGCAGTACTTC. Translated, it gives CASTETGGRKQYF.

The gene calls are TRBV3-1 (or the pseudogene TRBV3-2) and TRBJ2-7, with 10 bases identical to TRBD1. CDR1 is LGHDT, CDR2 YNNKEL, per germline (reference sequence). The CDR3 sequence is 16 residues long. Losses at the gene ends were 6 bases for V and 5 bases for J; bases not matched to a gene: 13. The chain's CDR3 is CASSQFDRDRGNEQYF. Written as DNA, the CDR3 is TGTGCCAGCAGTCAATTCGACCGGGACAGGGGCAACGAGCAGTACTTC.

As for this clone: A read error may account for a junction end that differs from germline. The chain recombines TRBV4-2 with TRBJ1-1; D uncertain. The CDR3 spans 11 residues. Germline V gene data show CDR1 as LGHNA and CDR2 as YNFKEQ. CDR3 in amino acids: CASSQNSEAFF. CDR3 nucleotide sequence: TGTGCCAGCAGCCAGAACAGTGAAGCTTTCTTT.

This rearrangement joins TRBV19 to TRBJ1-2, with 10 bases that match TRBD1. This CDR3 has 15 amino acids. V trimming: 3 bases; J trimming: 4 bases; junction bases outside the gene matches: 5. CDR1 and CDR2 from the germline V gene are LNHDA and SQIVND (reference sequence). This chain's CDR3 is CASSMGTGELYGYTF. The CDR3, as DNA: TGTGCCAGTAGTATGGGGACAGGGGAGCTCTATGGCTACACCTTC.

The J gene is TRBJ2-5, the V gene TRBV7-8, with a possible D match to TRBD2 (5 bases). CDR1 and CDR2 from the germline V gene are SGHVS and FQNEAQ. This CDR3 contains 16 residues. The V end lost 5 bases, the J end lost 3 bases, and 19 bases lay between the germline ends. The CDR3 here is CASSQTRREREETQYF. CDR3 coding DNA: TGTGCCAGCAGCCAAACCCGAAGGGAGAGGGAAGAGACCCAGTACTTC.

The V and J genes are TRBV28 and TRBJ1-4, with TRBD1 as a possible D gene (5 bases). V lost 5 bases and J lost 8, with 18 bases in between. The germline V gene has CDR1 MDHEN and CDR2 SYDVKM. CDR3 length: 15 residues. The CDR3 DNA sequence: TGTGCCAGCAGTCACAGGAATTATGGGTCGGAAAAACTGTTTTTT. This translates into CASSHRNYGSEKLFF. Full variable domain (rest looked up from reference TRBV28 and TRBJ1-4): DVKVTQSSRYLVKRTGEKVFLECVQDMDHENMFWYRQDPGLGLRLIYFSYDVKMKEKGDIPEGYSVSREKKERFSLILESASTNQTSMYLCASSHRNYGSEKLFFGSGTQLSVL.

CDR3 sequence: CASSQDLVSQETQYF. As DNA, the CDR3 is TGTGCCAGCAGCCAAGATCTCGTCAGTCAAGAGACCCAGTACTTC. The chain has TRBV3-1 (or the pseudogene TRBV3-2) and TRBJ2-5; D is undetermined. The germline gives CDR1 LGHDT, CDR2 YNNKEL (reference sequence). The ends were cut back, 0 bases at V and 2 bases at J, with 10 bases in the middle. This CDR3 contains 15 residues.

This sequence joins TRBV20-1 and TRBJ1-4; D is uncertain. The V gene's germline CDR1 is DFQATT and CDR2 SNEGSKA (reference sequence). Trimming shortened V by 0 bases and J by 7 bases, and 3 bases separated the two germline ends. CDR3 length equals 11 residues. CDR3 residues: CSAREGEKLFF. The CDR3 coding sequence is TGCAGTGCTAGAGAGGGTGAAAAACTGTTTTTT.

The rearrangement joins TRBV9 to TRBJ2-2, with TRBD2 matching over 9 bases. This CDR3 is built from 16 residues. Germline trimming cut 2 bases from V and 4 bases from J; bases unmatched to any gene: 6. CDR1 is SGDLS and CDR2 is YYNGEE in the germline V gene. The CDR3 reads CASSVRGSGGTGELFF. DNA of the CDR3: TGTGCCAGCAGCGTTCGAGGTAGCGGGGGCACCGGGGAGCTGTTTTTT.

The chain employs TRBV11-2 and TRBJ2-7; D is perhaps TRBD1 or TRBD2 (5 bases each). V was cut by 5 bases and J by 4 bases, with 18 bases left in between. This CDR3 is built from 15 residues. The germline V gene encodes CDR1 SGHAT and CDR2 FQNNGV. The CDR3 DNA sequence: TGTGCCAGCAGCCGAGAGGGTGCTCCAGGGTACGAGCAGTACTTC. As protein: CASSREGAPGYEQYF.

Remarks on this clone: Different DNA sequences within this sample yield the same CDR3. This sequence joins TRBV6-1 and TRBJ2-7; no clear D. This CDR3 is built from 12 residues. Per the germline V gene, CDR1 is MNHNS and CDR2 is SASEGT. V lost 3 bases and J 1 base, leaving 4 bases between the germline ends. The CDR3 nucleotides read TGTGCCAGCAGTGACAGTTCCTACGAGCAGTACTTC. This gives the protein CASSDSSYEQYF.

The chain has TRBV27 and TRBJ2-7; D ambiguous. The CDR3 length is 15 residues. Germline V gives CDR1 MNHEY, CDR2 SMNVEV (reference sequence). The ends were cut back, 4 bases at V and 6 bases at J, with 19 bases in the middle. DNA of the CDR3: TGTGCCAGCAGTTCCACCGGGCGTCTAAACCTCGAGCAGTACTTC. Its protein product is CASSSTGRLNLEQYF.

This chain connects TRBV19 to TRBJ2-1, with a tentative D call TRBD1 (5 bases). Germline V gives CDR1 LNHDA, CDR2 SQIVND (reference sequence). Trimming shortened V by 2 bases and J by 1 base, and 12 bases separated the two germline ends. CDR3 length: 16 amino acids. CDR3 residues: CASSIFQGKSYNEQFF. The CDR3 coding sequence is TGTGCCAGTAGTATATTCCAGGGTAAATCCTACAATGAGCAGTTCTTC.

The rearrangement joins TRBV5-1 to TRBJ1-3; D is unclear. CDR3 size: 13 residues. Trimming removed 7 bases from V and 1 base from J, with 9 bases in between. Germline V gives CDR1 SGHRS, CDR2 YFSETQ. CDR3 region: CASRTGSGNTIYF. The DNA for the CDR3 is TGCGCCAGCCGGACGGGGTCTGGAAACACCATATATTTT.

CDR3 sequence: CASSVFGDSSGNTIYF. In DNA, the CDR3 is TGTGCCAGCAGCGTATTTGGCGACAGCTCTGGAAACACCATATATTTT. The chain links TRBV9 to TRBJ1-3; D possibly corresponds to TRBD1 (5 bases). Trimming cost V 1 base and J 0 bases, with 11 bases left between them. Germline V gives CDR1 SGDLS, CDR2 YYNGEE. The CDR3 extends over 16 amino acids.

The CDR3 is CASSLGARGYTF. Here the CDR3 DNA reads TGTGCCAGCAGTTTGGGGGCGCGAGGCTACACCTTC. J is TRBJ1-2 and V is TRBV28, with D perhaps TRBD1 (6 bases). Trimming took 3 bases from V and 8 from J, leaving 10 bases between them. This CDR3 spans 12 amino acids. Per germline, CDR1 MDHEN and CDR2 SYDVKM.

The V and J genes are TRBV14 and TRBJ2-6; D call uncertain. With 6 bases removed from V and 0 bases from J, the gap between germline ends came to 9 bases. This CDR3 is built from 15 residues. The germline gives CDR1 SGHDN, CDR2 FVKESK. CDR3 coding DNA: TGTGCCAGCAGTCATTGGGCCTCTGGGGCCAACGTCCTGACTTTC. This translates into CASSHWASGANVLTF. The entire variable domain, with the rest obtained from reference TRBV14 and TRBJ2-6, is as follows: EAGVTQFPSHSVIEKGQTVTLRCDPISGHDNLYWYRRVMGKEIKFLLHFVKESKQDESGMPNNRFLAERTGGTYSTLKVQPAELEDSGVYFCASSHWASGANVLTFGAGSRLTVL.